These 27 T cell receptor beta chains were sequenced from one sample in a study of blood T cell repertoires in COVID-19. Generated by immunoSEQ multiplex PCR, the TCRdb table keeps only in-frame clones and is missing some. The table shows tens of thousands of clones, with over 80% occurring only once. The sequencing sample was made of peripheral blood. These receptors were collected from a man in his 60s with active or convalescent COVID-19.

CDR3 DNA sequence: TGCGCCAGCAGCTTGGCCGGGGAGGGACAGGGATTTCGGGAGACCCAGTACTTC. It is translated as CASSLAGEGQGFRETQYF. The chain is built from TRBV5-1 and TRBJ2-5; 9 nucleotides line up with TRBD1. The CDR3 is 18 amino acids. CDR1 and CDR2 (germline): SGHRS, YFSETQ. V shed 0 bases, J shed 5 bases, and the junction held 14 bases outside the gene matches.

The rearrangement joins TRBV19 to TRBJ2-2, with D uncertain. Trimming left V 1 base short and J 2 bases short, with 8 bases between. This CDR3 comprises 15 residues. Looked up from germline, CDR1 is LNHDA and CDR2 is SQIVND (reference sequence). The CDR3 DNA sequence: TGTGCCAGTAGTATAGGTCGCTACAACACCGGGGAGCTGTTTTTT. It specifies CASSIGRYNTGELFF.

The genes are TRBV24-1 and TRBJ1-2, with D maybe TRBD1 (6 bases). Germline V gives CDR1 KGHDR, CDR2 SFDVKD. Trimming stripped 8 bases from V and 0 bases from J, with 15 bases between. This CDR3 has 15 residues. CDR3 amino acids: CATTPMDRPNYGYTF. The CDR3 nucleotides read TGTGCCACCACCCCGATGGACAGACCTAACTATGGCTACACCTTC.

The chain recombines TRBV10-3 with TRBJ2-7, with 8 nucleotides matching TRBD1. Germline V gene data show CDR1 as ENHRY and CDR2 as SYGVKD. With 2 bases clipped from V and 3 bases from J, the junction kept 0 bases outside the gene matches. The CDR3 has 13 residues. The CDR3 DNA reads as TGTGCCATCAGTGAGGGACAGGGCTACGAGCAGTACTTC. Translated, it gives CAISEGQGYEQYF.

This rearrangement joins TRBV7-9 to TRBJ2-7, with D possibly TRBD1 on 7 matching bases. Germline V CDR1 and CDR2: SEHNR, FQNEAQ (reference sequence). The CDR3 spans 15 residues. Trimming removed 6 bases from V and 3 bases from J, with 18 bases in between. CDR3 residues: CASRRQGGVGYEQYF. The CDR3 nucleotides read TGTGCCAGCAGGCGACAGGGAGGTGTCGGCTACGAGCAGTACTTC.

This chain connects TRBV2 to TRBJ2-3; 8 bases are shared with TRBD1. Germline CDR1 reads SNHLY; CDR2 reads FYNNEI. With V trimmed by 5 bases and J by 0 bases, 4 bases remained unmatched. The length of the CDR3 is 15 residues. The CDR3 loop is CASSRQGSSTDTQYF. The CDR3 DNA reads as TGTGCCAGCAGTCGACAGGGGTCTAGCACAGATACGCAGTATTTT.

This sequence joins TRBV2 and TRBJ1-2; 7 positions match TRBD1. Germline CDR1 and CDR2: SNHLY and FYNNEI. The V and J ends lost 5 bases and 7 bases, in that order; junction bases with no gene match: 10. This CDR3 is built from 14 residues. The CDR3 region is CASSRRGTDGGYTF. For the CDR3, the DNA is TGTGCCAGCAGTCGCAGGGGGACGGATGGTGGCTACACCTTC.

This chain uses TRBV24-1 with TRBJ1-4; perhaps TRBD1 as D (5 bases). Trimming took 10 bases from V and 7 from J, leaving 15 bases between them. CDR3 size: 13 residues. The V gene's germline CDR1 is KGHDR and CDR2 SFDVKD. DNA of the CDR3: TGTGCCACACGACAGATGGGGATTGAAAAACTGTTTTTT. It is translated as CATRQMGIEKLFF.

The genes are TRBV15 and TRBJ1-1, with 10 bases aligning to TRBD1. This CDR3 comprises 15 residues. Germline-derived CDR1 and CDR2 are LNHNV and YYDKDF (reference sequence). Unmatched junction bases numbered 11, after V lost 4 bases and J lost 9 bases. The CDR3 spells CATSTLPDRGQKAFF. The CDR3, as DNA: TGTGCCACCAGCACCCTACCCGACAGGGGGCAAAAAGCTTTCTTT.

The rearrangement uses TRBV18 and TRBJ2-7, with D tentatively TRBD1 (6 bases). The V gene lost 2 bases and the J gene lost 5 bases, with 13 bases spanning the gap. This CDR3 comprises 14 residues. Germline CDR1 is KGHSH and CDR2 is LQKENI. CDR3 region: CASSPGPGQNEQYF. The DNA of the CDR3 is TGTGCCAGCTCACCAGGACCGGGACAAAACGAGCAGTACTTC.

The CDR3 spells CASSLSRLNYGYTF. The CDR3 coding sequence is TGTGCCAGCAGTTTATCACGACTGAACTATGGCTACACCTTC. J is TRBJ1-2 and V is TRBV27; D unclear. V gave up 0 bases and J gave up 2 bases, with 7 bases separating them. Germline CDR1 is MNHEY and CDR2 is SMNVEV (reference sequence). The CDR3 is 14 amino acids.

For the CDR3, the DNA is TGCGCCAGCAGCTCGGGACAGGCAAACCATGGCTACACCTTC. It encodes CASSSGQANHGYTF. The J gene is TRBJ1-2, the V gene TRBV5-1; 8 nucleotides match TRBD1. CDR1 and CDR2 (germline): SGHRS, YFSETQ. CDR3 length equals 14 residues. The trim removed 3 bases at V and 6 bases at J, leaving 7 bases unmatched.

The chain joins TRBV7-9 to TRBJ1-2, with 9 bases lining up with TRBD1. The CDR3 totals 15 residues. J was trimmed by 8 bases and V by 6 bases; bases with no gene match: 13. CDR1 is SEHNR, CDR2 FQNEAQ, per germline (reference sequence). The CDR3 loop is CASRPPGQGYGGYTF. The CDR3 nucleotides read TGTGCCAGCAGGCCACCCGGACAGGGGTATGGGGGCTACACCTTC.

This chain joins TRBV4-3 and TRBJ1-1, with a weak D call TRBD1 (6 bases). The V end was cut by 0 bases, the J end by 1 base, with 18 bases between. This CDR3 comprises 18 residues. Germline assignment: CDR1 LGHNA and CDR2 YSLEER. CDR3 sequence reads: CASSQDPYLGGQNTEAFF. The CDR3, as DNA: TGCGCCAGCAGCCAAGATCCCTATCTAGGGGGACAGAACACTGAAGCTTTCTTT.

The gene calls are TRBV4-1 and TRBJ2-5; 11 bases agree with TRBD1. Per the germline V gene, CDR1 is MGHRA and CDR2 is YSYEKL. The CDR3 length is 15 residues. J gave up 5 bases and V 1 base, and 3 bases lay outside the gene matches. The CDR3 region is CASSQGTGGFETQYF. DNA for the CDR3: TGCGCCAGCAGCCAAGGGACAGGGGGCTTTGAGACCCAGTACTTC.

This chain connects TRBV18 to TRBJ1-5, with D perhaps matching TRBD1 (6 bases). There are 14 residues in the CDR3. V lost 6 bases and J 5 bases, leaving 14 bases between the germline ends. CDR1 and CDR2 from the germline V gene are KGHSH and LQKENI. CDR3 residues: CASSLVQGDQPQHF. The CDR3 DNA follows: TGTGCCAGCTCCTTAGTACAGGGTGATCAGCCCCAGCATTTT. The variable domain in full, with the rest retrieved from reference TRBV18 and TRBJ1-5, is NAGVMQNPRHLVRRRGQEARLRCSPMKGHSHVYWYRQLPEEGLKFMVYLQKENIIDESGMPKERFSAEFPKEGPSILRIQQVVRGDSAAYFCASSLVQGDQPQHFGDGTRLSIL.

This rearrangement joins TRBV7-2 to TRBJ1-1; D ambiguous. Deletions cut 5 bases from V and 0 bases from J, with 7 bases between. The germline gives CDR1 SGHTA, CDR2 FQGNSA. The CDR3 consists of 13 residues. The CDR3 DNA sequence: TGTGCCAGCAGCGCGGGCGTGAACACTGAAGCTTTCTTT. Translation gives CASSAGVNTEAFF.

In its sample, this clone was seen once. The CDR3 here is CASSRSGGYEQYF. CDR3 sequence (DNA): TGCGCCAGCAGCCGTAGCGGGGGGTACGAGCAGTACTTC. The rearrangement links TRBV5-1 to TRBJ2-7, with 10 nucleotides matching TRBD2. This CDR3 comprises 13 residues. From germline, CDR1 is SGHRS and CDR2 YFSETQ. The V and J ends lost 4 bases and 4 bases, in that order; junction bases with no gene match: 2.

CDR3 in amino acids: CASSYGIGNTIYF. Written as DNA, the CDR3 is TGTGCCAGCAGTTACGGGATTGGAAACACCATATATTTT. This sequence joins TRBV12-3 or TRBV12-4 and TRBJ1-3, with D uncertain. The CDR3 consists of 13 residues. Trimming pared 4 bases from V and 3 bases from J, leaving 7 bases between.

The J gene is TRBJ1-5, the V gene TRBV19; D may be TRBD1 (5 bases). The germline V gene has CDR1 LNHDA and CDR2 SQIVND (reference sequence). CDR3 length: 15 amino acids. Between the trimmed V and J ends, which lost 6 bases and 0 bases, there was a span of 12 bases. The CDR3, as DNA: TGTGCCAGTAGGGGGAGGGGTTATAGCAATCAGCCCCAGCATTTT. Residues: CASRGRGYSNQPQHF.

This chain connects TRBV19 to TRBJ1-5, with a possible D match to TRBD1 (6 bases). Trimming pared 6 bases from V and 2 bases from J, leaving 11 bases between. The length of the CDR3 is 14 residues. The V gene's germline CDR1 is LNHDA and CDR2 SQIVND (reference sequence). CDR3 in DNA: TGTGCCAGTAGCGAACAGGGCCGCAATCAGCCCCAGCATTTT. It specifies CASSEQGRNQPQHF.

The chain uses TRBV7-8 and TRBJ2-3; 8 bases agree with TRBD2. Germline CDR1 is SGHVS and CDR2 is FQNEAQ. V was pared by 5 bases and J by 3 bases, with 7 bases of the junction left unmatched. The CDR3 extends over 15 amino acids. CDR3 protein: CASSPSGGRTDTQYF. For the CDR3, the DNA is TGTGCCAGCAGCCCAAGCGGGGGTAGAACAGATACGCAGTATTTT.

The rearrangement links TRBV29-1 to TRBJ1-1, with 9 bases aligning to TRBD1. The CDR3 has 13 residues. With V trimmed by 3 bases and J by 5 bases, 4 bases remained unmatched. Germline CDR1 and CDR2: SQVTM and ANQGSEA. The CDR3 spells CSVETGGYTEAFF. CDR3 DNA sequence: TGCAGCGTTGAGACAGGGGGATATACTGAAGCTTTCTTT.

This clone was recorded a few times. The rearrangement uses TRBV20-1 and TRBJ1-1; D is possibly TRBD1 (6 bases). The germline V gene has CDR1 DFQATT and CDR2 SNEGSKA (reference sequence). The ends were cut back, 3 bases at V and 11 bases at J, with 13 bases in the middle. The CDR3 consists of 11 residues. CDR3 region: CSASRGAGAFF. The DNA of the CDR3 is TGCAGTGCTAGTCGGGGGGCTGGGGCTTTCTTT.

The CDR3 nucleotides read TGTGCCAGCAGGCTCGGACAGATCTCCTACGAGCAGTACTTC. Protein product: CASRLGQISYEQYF. This sequence joins TRBV6-5 and TRBJ2-7; D perhaps matches TRBD1 (6 bases). This CDR3 contains 14 residues. Trimming cost V 6 bases and J 0 bases, with 12 bases left between them. Germline V gives CDR1 MNHEY, CDR2 SVGAGI.

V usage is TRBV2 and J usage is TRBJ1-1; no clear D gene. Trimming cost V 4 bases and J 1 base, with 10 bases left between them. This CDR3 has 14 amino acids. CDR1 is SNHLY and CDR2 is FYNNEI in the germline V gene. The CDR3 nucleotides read TGTGCCAGCAGTGCGGAGGGAGGGAACACTGAAGCTTTCTTT. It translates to CASSAEGGNTEAFF.

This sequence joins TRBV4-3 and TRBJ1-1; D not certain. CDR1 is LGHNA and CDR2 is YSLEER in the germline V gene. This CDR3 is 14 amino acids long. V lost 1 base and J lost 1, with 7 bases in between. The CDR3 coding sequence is TGCGCCAGCAGCCAAGTAACACCGAACACTGAAGCTTTCTTT. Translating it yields CASSQVTPNTEAFF.